The rows below give T cell receptor beta chains drawn from one sample of a study of T cell repertoires in cytomegalovirus infection. A single record per CDR3 protein comes from TCRdb applying MiXCR to the reads. Of about 300,000 distinct CDR3 sequences in the sample, roughly a tenth were seen once. Specimen: PBMCs. These receptors were collected from a human donor in good health (CMV status not recorded). Some clones in this sample may be carry-over from other donors' samples. Each CDR3 is given with its conserved first and last residue. A D gene is named only where the DNA matches it firmly. Some rows have no size entry. The others give once, few or many, or a class for an expanded clone.

TRBV24-1,.,many,TRBJ2-5,CATSDREETQYF,TGTGCCACCAGTGATCGAGAAGAGACCCAGTACTTC
TRBV7-9,.,many,TRBJ1-3,CASTETGRGNTIYF,TGTGCCAGCACCGAGACAGGTCGAGGAAACACCATATATTTT
TRBV3-1,TRBD2,.,TRBJ2-7,CASSQASGDPYEQYF,TGTGCCAGCAGCCAAGCTAGCGGGGACCCCTACGAGCAGTACTTC
TRBV6-6,TRBD2,.,TRBJ2-1,CASSYFPEGGGFYEQFF,TGTGCCAGCAGTTACTTCCCGGAAGGCGGGGGGTTCTATGAGCAGTTCTTC
TRBV7-8,TRBD1,many,TRBJ1-2,CASSPGQGTYYGYTF,TGTGCCAGCAGCCCAGGACAGGGGACTTACTATGGCTACACCTTC
TRBV14,.,.,TRBJ2-5,CASSRKGASQETQYF,TGTGCCAGCAGCCGAAAAGGAGCTTCCCAAGAGACCCAGTACTTC
TRBV6-2/TRBV6-3,.,many,TRBJ2-5,CASTFSRETQYF,TGTGCCAGCACTTTCAGCCGGGAGACCCAGTACTTC
TRBV5-1,.,.,TRBJ1-1,CASSPGGRGRNTEAFF,TGCGCCAGCAGCCCCGGTGGCAGGGGTCGGAACACTGAAGCTTTCTTT
TRBV7-9,.,many,TRBJ1-1,CASSLDLITNTEAFF,TGTGCCAGCAGCTTAGACTTGATAACTAACACTGAAGCTTTCTTT
TRBV20-1,.,many,TRBJ1-2,CSAPKGQAINYGYTF,TGCAGTGCTCCCAAAGGGCAGGCGATTAACTATGGCTACACCTTC
TRBV15,.,few,TRBJ2-3,CATSIATARPQYF,TGTGCCACCAGCATAGCGACAGCCAGACCGCAGTATTTT
TRBV20-1,TRBD2,many,TRBJ2-1,CSAKTGGPRNEQFF,TGCAGTGCTAAAACGGGGGGGCCCCGCAATGAGCAGTTCTTC
TRBV3-1,.,few,TRBJ1-2,CASSATATAVSGYTF,TGTGCCAGCAGCGCAACGGCGACAGCAGTCAGTGGCTACACCTTC
TRBV7-2,.,many,TRBJ2-3,CASSLIRRGRGTDTQYF,TGTGCCAGCAGCTTAATACGTCGGGGAAGAGGCACAGATACGCAGTATTTT
TRBV6-5,.,.,TRBJ1-1,CASTLGGNTEAFF,TGTGCCAGCACCCTAGGGGGGAATACTGAAGCTTTCTTT
TRBV28,.,many,TRBJ1-1,CAASLGVTEAFF,TGTGCCGCCAGTTTAGGGGTCACTGAAGCTTTCTTT
TRBV6-1,TRBD1,many,TRBJ2-1,CASTGTGYLAEQFF,TGTGCCAGCACGGGGACAGGGTATTTGGCTGAGCAGTTCTTC
TRBV7-9,.,many,TRBJ1-1,CASSAPGGGDTEAFF,TGTGCCAGCAGCGCACCCGGCGGAGGGGACACTGAAGCTTTCTTT
TRBV12-3/TRBV12-4,TRBD1,many,TRBJ2-2,CASSHNRGRSGELFF,TGTGCCAGCAGTCATAACAGGGGACGGAGCGGGGAGCTGTTTTTT
TRBV10-3,.,many,TRBJ2-7,CAISLGEVYEQYF,TGTGCCATCAGTTTAGGGGAGGTCTACGAGCAGTACTTC